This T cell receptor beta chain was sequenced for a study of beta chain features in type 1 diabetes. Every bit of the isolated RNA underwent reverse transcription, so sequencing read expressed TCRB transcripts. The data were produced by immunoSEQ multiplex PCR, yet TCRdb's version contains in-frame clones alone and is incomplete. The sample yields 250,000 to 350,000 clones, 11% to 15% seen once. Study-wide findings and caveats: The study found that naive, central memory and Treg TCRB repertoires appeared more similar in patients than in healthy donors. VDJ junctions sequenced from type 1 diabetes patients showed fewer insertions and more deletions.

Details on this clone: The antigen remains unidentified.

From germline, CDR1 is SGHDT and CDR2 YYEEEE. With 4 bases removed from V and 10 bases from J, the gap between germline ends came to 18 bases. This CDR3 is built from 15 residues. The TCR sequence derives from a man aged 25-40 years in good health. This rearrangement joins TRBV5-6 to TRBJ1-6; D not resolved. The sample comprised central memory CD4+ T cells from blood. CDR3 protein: CASSLGLADRSPLHF. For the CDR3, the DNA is TGTGCCAGCAGCCTTGGCCTGGCAGATCGGTCACCCCTCCACTTT.